The source of this T cell receptor beta chain is a study of cytomegalovirus exposure and HLA in healthy donors. Study-wide background: There were 100 million to 120 million unique TCR beta sequences, drawn from 180 million or so T cells, in an earlier analysis.

This clone came up a few times. Its cognate antigen is unknown. Per germline, CDR1 SGHKS and CDR2 YYEKEE (reference sequence). The CDR3 is made up of 17 amino acids. V shed 0 bases and J shed 5 bases, with 20 bases lying between them. Whole-study results and caveats: Investigators reported 150 to 200 TCR beta chains as tied to cytomegalovirus. Analysis performed later showed TCR beta chains linked to HLA being more clonally expanded than equally common others. TCR sequences were mostly rare, though some public TCRs occurred in many donors.

With 60 Vbeta and 13 Jbeta primers, the PCR was carried out. The assay was immunoSEQ multiplex PCR, and TCRdb's table has in-frame clones only and misses some. Of more than 95,000 clones listed, around two thirds are singletons. Input material: PBMCs. The sequence derives from a man aged 60-69 years in good health and CMV-seropositive. The rearrangement uses TRBV5-5 and TRBJ2-5; D is perhaps TRBD2 (5 bases). CDR3: CASSLVNSGRDRETQYF. The CDR3 DNA is TGTGCCAGCAGCTTGGTTAATTCGGGAAGAGATAGGGAGACCCAGTACTTC.